The text below deals with one T cell receptor (beta chain). As yet, its antigen is unknown. This specimen comes from a study of cytomegalovirus exposure and HLA in healthy donors. The donors were members of the validation cohort comprising over a hundred subjects, separate from the approximately 630-subject first cohort. Assay: immunoSEQ multiplex PCR; the TCRdb copy retains only in-frame clones and omits some. This sample yields around 190,000 clones, of which roughly 81% are seen a single time; 1% to 1.5% belongs to the top ten. Study-level results: It was reported that the classifier diagnosed cytomegalovirus status with high specificity and sensitivity in both the original and validation cohorts.

Sample: PBMCs. This TCR came from a woman in her 30s in good health and CMV-seronegative.

The chain's CDR3 is CASKWTTLTDTQYF. Here the CDR3 DNA reads TGTGCCAGCAAATGGACTACACTCACAGATACGCAGTATTTT. The chain is built from TRBV6-1 and TRBJ2-3; weak D call: TRBD2 (6 bases). With 7 bases removed from V and 2 bases from J, the gap between germline ends came to 13 bases. Per germline, CDR1 MNHNS and CDR2 SASEGT. The CDR3 has 14 amino acids.